This T cell receptor (beta chain) was recovered during a study of CD8 T cells in Susac syndrome. Notes on the study in general: The relatively small number of individuals in the TCR sequencing and HLA analysis was acknowledged by the study.

Regarding this clonotype: The antigen is undetermined.

Sequencing of TCR beta was undertaken in CD8+ and CD4+ T cells derived from blood. The multiple sclerosis controls consisted of treatment-naive patients with relapsing-remitting disease, either stable or active. The RNA, about 0.45 to 1 ug, was put through reverse transcription using random hexamers. Amplification of TCR beta CDR3 spanned 54 Vbeta and 13 Jbeta via immunoSEQ multiplex PCR. MiXCR, applied by TCRdb to the immunoSEQ multiplex PCR reads, yields one record per CDR3 protein. Here the sample spans 200,000 to 250,000 distinct CDR3 sequences, approximately 92% being singletons. This CDR3 spans 17 amino acids. V was clipped by 5 bases and J by 3 bases; unmatched bases: 11. Per the germline V gene, CDR1 is LNHDA and CDR2 is SQIVND (reference sequence).

The genes are TRBV19 and TRBJ2-2, with 8 nucleotides matching TRBD2. The TCR was taken from a human donor with multiple sclerosis. Sequenced: CD4+ T cells from PBMCs. Here the CDR3 DNA reads TGTGCCAGTAGTCCCCGGCCGGGACTAGGGGACACCGGGGAGCTGTTTTTT. Encoded protein: CASSPRPGLGDTGELFF.